The 7 T cell receptor beta chains below all came from one sample that was sequenced in a study of radiation and T cells in renal cell carcinoma. The repertoire was sequenced with immunoSEQ multiplex PCR; TCRdb's copy has only in-frame clones and lacks some. The sample has around 140,000 clones, around 89% seen once. Documented time point: baseline pretreatment blood. Documented treatment: 15 Gy SBRT to primary tumor, nephrectomy 4 weeks later. Source: blood, taken from a patient whose treatment included radiotherapy and nephrectomy. These receptors originate from a woman in her 70s with renal cell carcinoma.

The chain combines TRBV7-2 with TRBJ1-2; the D gene is possibly TRBD1 (6 bases). The CDR3 is 13 amino acids. Trimming removed 5 bases at V and 4 bases at J, with 11 bases between. The germline V gene encodes CDR1 SGHTA and CDR2 FQGNSA. CDR3 loop: CASSTGQFYGYTF. CDR3 in DNA: TGTGCCAGCAGCACTGGACAGTTCTATGGCTACACCTTC. The variable domain in full, completed from reference TRBV7-2 and TRBJ1-2, reads GAGVSQSPSNKVTEKGKDVELRCDPISGHTALYWYRQSLGQGLEFLIYFQGNSAPDKSGLPSDRFSAERTGGSVSTLTIQRTQQEDSAVYLCASSTGQFYGYTFGSGTRLTVV.

This clone was picked up a small number of times. V and J are TRBV2 and TRBJ1-1; TRBD1 agrees at 7 bases. The germline V gene has CDR1 SNHLY and CDR2 FYNNEI. The CDR3 covers 13 residues. The junction had 8 bases not matched to a gene; V was cut back by 5 bases and J by 8 bases. Written as DNA, the CDR3 is TGTGCCAGCAGTCTGACCCGGGACAGCGAAGCTTTCTTT. This codes for CASSLTRDSEAFF.

This chain joins TRBV9 and TRBJ1-1; D gene ambiguous. V lost 5 bases and J lost 3, with 11 bases in between. The germline gives CDR1 SGDLS, CDR2 YYNGEE. The CDR3 length is 13 residues. DNA for the CDR3: TGTGCCAGCAGTCCCAGATGGGACACTGAAGCTTTCTTT. Its translation is CASSPRWDTEAFF.

The CDR3 is CASSFSENYGYTF. In DNA, the CDR3 is TGTGCCAGCAGCTTTTCAGAGAACTATGGCTACACCTTC. This chain connects TRBV5-6 to TRBJ1-2; D is undetermined. The CDR3 extends over 13 amino acids. Trimming removed 2 bases at V and 2 bases at J, with 7 bases between. Per the germline V gene, CDR1 is SGHDT and CDR2 is YYEEEE.

This chain uses TRBV27 with TRBJ1-2, with 9 nucleotides matching TRBD1. CDR1 and CDR2 (germline): MNHEY, SMNVEV (reference sequence). CDR3 length: 15 amino acids. V gave up 5 bases and J gave up 4 bases; unmatched junction bases: 8. Here the CDR3 DNA reads TGTGCCAGCAGTCCAAGGACAGGGGCAGGCTATGGCTACACCTTC. Protein product: CASSPRTGAGYGYTF.

This clone was observed once. The rearrangement joins TRBV20-1 to TRBJ2-3; no definite D call. This CDR3 contains 11 residues. Germline loops: CDR1 DFQATT, CDR2 SNEGSKA (reference sequence). The V end was cut by 4 bases, the J end by 2 bases, with 4 bases between. CDR3 coding DNA: TGCAGTGCTACCCACACAGATACGCAGTATTTT. It encodes CSATHTDTQYF.

The chain links TRBV30 to TRBJ2-3; D remains ambiguous. Trimming cost V 4 bases and J 2 bases, with 16 bases left between them. Germline lookup yields CDR1 GTSNPN and CDR2 SVGIG (reference sequence). There are 15 residues in the CDR3. The CDR3 coding sequence is TGTGCCTGGACTTGGGGAAGCGCTTCCACAGATACGCAGTATTTT. It encodes CAWTWGSASTDTQYF.